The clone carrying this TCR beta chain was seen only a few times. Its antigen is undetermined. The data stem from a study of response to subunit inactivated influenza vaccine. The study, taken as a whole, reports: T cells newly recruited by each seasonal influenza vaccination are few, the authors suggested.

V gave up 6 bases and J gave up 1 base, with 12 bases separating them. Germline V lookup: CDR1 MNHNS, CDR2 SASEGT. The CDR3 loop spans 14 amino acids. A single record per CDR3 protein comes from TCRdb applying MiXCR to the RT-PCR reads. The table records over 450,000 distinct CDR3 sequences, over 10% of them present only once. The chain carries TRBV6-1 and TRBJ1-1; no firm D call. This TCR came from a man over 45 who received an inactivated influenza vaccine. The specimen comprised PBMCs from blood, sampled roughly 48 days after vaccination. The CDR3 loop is CASSLGPKNTEAFF. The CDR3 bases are TGTGCCAGCAGCCTCGGACCGAAGAACACTGAAGCTTTCTTT.